This TCR beta chain comes out of a study of blood T cell repertoires in COVID-19. The wider study: Sites in the United States, Italy and Spain provided acute and convalescent COVID-19 samples. T cells, B-cell-depleted T cells, or PBMCs provided the cDNA or gDNA that served as material.

Authors' analysis steps: Amplification of reference gene primers was used by the study to estimate nucleated cell counts. Profiling relied on immunoSEQ multiplex PCR, and the TCRdb table lists in-frame clones only, not all of them. V and J calls and clone size come straight from that table; D and trimming were deduced from the DNA. Of roughly 200,000 clones in the sample, 85% to 90% were seen once. CDR3 size: 14 residues. CDR1 and CDR2 from the germline V gene are LNHDA and SQIVND (reference sequence). The ends were cut back, 6 bases at V and 5 bases at J, with 14 bases in the middle. This clonotype originated in a man between 18 and 29 years old with active or convalescent COVID-19. The genes are TRBV19 and TRBJ2-1; weak D call: TRBD2 (5 bases). The source material was peripheral blood. The CDR3 sequence: CASRTQGRDNEQFF. Here the CDR3 DNA reads TGTGCCAGTAGGACCCAAGGGCGGGACAATGAGCAGTTCTTC.